The 2 T cell receptor beta chains below come from one sample, sequenced in a study of blood T cell repertoires in COVID-19. Produced via immunoSEQ multiplex PCR; TCRdb's table is partial and in-frame only. The data hold about 90,000 clones, with just under 85% observed a single time. The specimen was peripheral blood. These receptors were collected from a man in his forties or fifties with acute or convalescent COVID-19.

This rearrangement joins TRBV7-9 to TRBJ1-1; D remains ambiguous. The CDR3 extends over 13 amino acids. Per germline, CDR1 SEHNR and CDR2 FQNEAQ (reference sequence). The V and J ends lost 3 bases and 1 base respectively, with 6 bases between them. DNA of the CDR3: TGTGCCAGCAGCTTCGTCGGGAACACTGAAGCTTTCTTT. Encoded protein: CASSFVGNTEAFF.

The chain recombines TRBV6-2 or TRBV6-3 with TRBJ2-1, with D possibly matching TRBD2 (6 bases). V was trimmed by 0 bases and J by 4 bases, leaving 10 bases between them. The germline CDR1 and CDR2 sequences are MNHEY and SVGEGT. The CDR3 has 15 residues. The CDR3 sequence is CASSYSVGGYNEQFF. CDR3 nucleotides: TGTGCCAGCAGTTACTCTGTGGGGGGATACAATGAGCAGTTCTTC.